The 7 T cell receptor beta chains in this list originate from one sample, sequenced in a study of shared clonotypes between healthy human individuals. Sequenced by immunoSEQ multiplex PCR; TCRdb stores in-frame clones only, minus some. The sample carries some 1 million clones, 65% to 80% recorded once. Sequenced: memory CD4+ T cells sorted from blood. Subset of the sample: CD45RA-negative fraction. Source of these receptors: a man between 18 and 35 years old in good health.

V usage is TRBV6-1 and J usage is TRBJ2-2, with 8 bases identical to TRBD1. Per germline, CDR1 MNHNS and CDR2 SASEGT. The V and J ends lost 0 bases and 2 bases, in that order; junction bases with no gene match: 8. The CDR3 loop spans 18 amino acids. The CDR3 sequence: CASSEARPGGLNTGELFF. The CDR3 coding sequence is TGTGCCAGCAGTGAAGCGCGCCCAGGGGGCCTTAACACCGGGGAGCTGTTTTTT.

CDR3 in DNA: TGTGCCAGCCGACAGGGGGGAGTCGTAGTTGGGGCCAACGTCCTGACTTTC. Its translation is CASRQGGVVVGANVLTF. The gene calls are TRBV14 and TRBJ2-6, with TRBD1 matching over 9 bases. The germline gives CDR1 SGHDN, CDR2 FVKESK. This CDR3 has 17 amino acids. The V gene end was trimmed by 8 bases and the J gene end by 3 bases; junction bases not matched to a gene: 11.

J is TRBJ2-7 and V is TRBV29-1; no firm D call. Germline V CDR1 and CDR2: SQVTM, ANQGSEA. This CDR3 has 12 amino acids. Trimming stripped 5 bases from V and 0 bases from J, with 8 bases between. CDR3: CSVRHSSYEQYF. Written as DNA, the CDR3 is TGCAGCGTTCGGCATAGCTCCTACGAGCAGTACTTC.

The rearrangement uses TRBV6-6 and TRBJ2-5, with TRBD2 matching over 11 bases. V was clipped by 6 bases and J by 4 bases; unmatched bases: 7. The germline CDR1 and CDR2 sequences are MNHNY and SVGAGI (reference sequence). The CDR3 runs 15 residues. CDR3 bases: TGTGCCAGCAGCCTAACTAGCGGGAGTGGAGAGACCCAGTACTTC. Its translation is CASSLTSGSGETQYF.

The gene calls are TRBV5-4 and TRBJ2-7; the D gene could be TRBD1 or TRBD2 (5 bases each). Deletions cut 1 base from V and 0 bases from J, with 8 bases between. There are 14 residues in the CDR3. The germline gives CDR1 SGHNT, CDR2 YYREEE (reference sequence). CDR3 sequence: CASSLKGSSYEQYF. The DNA for the CDR3 is TGTGCCAGCAGCTTGAAGGGGAGCTCCTACGAGCAGTACTTC.

CDR3 DNA: TGTGCCAGCAGCCTGGAGCAGGGTTGGGGGCCTTTCTTT. It codes for CASSLEQGWGPFF. The V gene is TRBV7-2, the J gene TRBJ1-1; tentative D call: TRBD1 (6 bases). V was cut by 5 bases and J by 12 bases, with 19 bases left in between. This CDR3 is 13 amino acids long. The V gene's germline CDR1 is SGHTA and CDR2 FQGNSA.

V usage is TRBV6-5 and J usage is TRBJ1-1; 8 positions match TRBD1. This CDR3 is built from 14 residues. Germline CDR1 reads MNHEY; CDR2 reads SVGAGI. Unmatched junction bases numbered 10, after V lost 6 bases and J lost 7 bases. CDR3 sequence reads: CASRLDQGAVEAFF. The CDR3 DNA reads TGTGCCAGCAGACTTGACCAGGGGGCAGTTGAAGCTTTCTTT.